These T cell receptor beta chains were read from a single sample in a study of cytomegalovirus exposure and HLA in healthy donors. The table came from immunoSEQ multiplex PCR; TCRdb's copy has only in-frame clones and leaves some out. Of 90,000 to 150,000 clones listed, about 81% are singletons. Sequencing was carried out using PBMCs. These receptors were taken from a woman aged 40 to 55 in good health and CMV-seropositive. CDR3s include the opening cysteine and the closing phenylalanine or tryptophan. Each record gives: J gene, clone size, D gene, V gene, CDR3 protein, CDR3 DNA. The D gene is left open where the match is weak. Size is omitted from some rows. Given values are once, few, many or a class for expanded clones.

J: TRBJ2-3; size: few; D: NA; V: TRBV6-4; CDR3: CASSDSALQGWAPNTQYF; DNA: TGTGCCAGCAGTGACTCGGCCTTGCAGGGGTGGGCCCCCAATACGCAGTATTTT
J: TRBJ1-2; size: NA; D: NA; V: TRBV28; CDR3: CASSLPGPGNGYTF; DNA: TGTGCCAGCAGTTTACCGGGCCCCGGGAATGGCTACACCTTC
J: TRBJ2-1; size: NA; D: TRBD2; V: TRBV18; CDR3: CASSPLGTSGYYNEQFF; DNA: TGTGCCAGCTCACCGCTCGGGACTAGCGGTTACTACAATGAGCAGTTCTTC
J: TRBJ2-7; size: NA; D: NA; V: TRBV28; CDR3: CASNPLGTASSYEQYF; DNA: TGTGCCAGCAACCCCCTTGGTACGGCTAGCTCCTACGAGCAGTACTTC
J: TRBJ1-2; size: NA; D: NA; V: TRBV14; CDR3: CASRPAGPPYGYTF; DNA: TGTGCCAGCAGGCCCGCGGGTCCCCCATATGGCTACACCTTC
J: TRBJ1-1; size: few; D: NA; V: TRBV5-8; CDR3: CASSLGARLTEAFF; DNA: TGTGCCAGCAGCTTGGGTGCCAGGCTCACTGAAGCTTTCTTT
J: TRBJ1-4; size: once; D: NA; V: TRBV30; CDR3: CASPGRGGSEKLFF; DNA: TGTGCCTCCCCCGGGAGGGGTGGGAGTGAAAAACTGTTTTTT
J: TRBJ1-4; size: few; D: NA; V: TRBV7-2; CDR3: CASSLLTRGHHEKLFF; DNA: TGTGCCAGCAGCTTACTAACGAGGGGACACCATGAAAAACTGTTTTTT
J: TRBJ2-1; size: NA; D: NA; V: TRBV4-1; CDR3: CASSQDLAGRNEQFF; DNA: TGCGCCAGCAGCCAAGATCTGGCAGGGAGGAATGAGCAGTTCTTC
J: TRBJ1-1; size: NA; D: NA; V: TRBV6-1; CDR3: CASSWDKEYTEAFF; DNA: TGTGCCAGCAGTTGGGACAAAGAATACACTGAAGCTTTCTTT
J: TRBJ1-6; size: few; D: NA; V: TRBV7-9; CDR3: CASSLAGNRSPLHF; DNA: TGTGCCAGCAGCTTAGCGGGGAACAGGTCACCCCTCCACTTT
J: TRBJ1-2; size: few; D: TRBD1; V: TRBV10-3; CDR3: CAISVTRDRGSYGYTF; DNA: TGTGCCATCAGTGTTACCCGGGACAGGGGTTCTTATGGCTACACCTTC
J: TRBJ2-1; size: NA; D: NA; V: TRBV27; CDR3: CASSPWTEDNEQFF; DNA: TGTGCCAGCAGTCCGTGGACAGAGGACAATGAGCAGTTCTTC
J: TRBJ2-3; size: NA; D: TRBD2; V: TRBV7-8; CDR3: CASSLRLAGARQYF; DNA: TGTGCCAGCAGCTTAAGACTAGCGGGGGCCCGCCAGTATTTT
J: TRBJ1-2; size: NA; D: TRBD1; V: TRBV6-5; CDR3: CASSWTGDYGYTF; DNA: TGTGCCAGCAGTTGGACAGGAGACTATGGCTACACCTTC
J: TRBJ2-5; size: NA; D: TRBD1; V: TRBV6-6; CDR3: CASSRDRGGETQYF; DNA: TGTGCCAGCAGTAGAGACAGGGGTGGGGAGACCCAGTACTTC
J: TRBJ2-7; size: once; D: NA; V: TRBV13; CDR3: CASSGQSIPYEQYF; DNA: TGTGCCAGCAGCGGACAGTCCATTCCCTACGAGCAGTACTTC